Listed here are 21 T cell receptor beta chains from one sample, sequenced in a study of control samples from healthy donors and cancer patients. Method: immunoSEQ multiplex PCR; TCRdb's copy keeps in-frame clones and lacks some. The data show around 58,000 clones, with 90% to 97% seen just once and 1.1% held by the top ten. Sequences were obtained from blood. The receptors were sampled from a woman aged 18-29 years in good health.

The CDR3, as DNA: TGTGCCAGCAGCTTAGCGCGTCAGGAGACCCAGTACTTC. Residues: CASSLARQETQYF. The chain carries TRBV7-8 and TRBJ2-5, with no clear D. CDR1 is SGHVS and CDR2 is FQNEAQ in the germline V gene. The V end lost 0 bases, the J end lost 5 bases, and 7 bases lay between the germline ends. The CDR3 sequence is 13 residues long.

The genes are TRBV25-1 and TRBJ1-1, with 7 bases fitting TRBD1. Germline CDR1 is MGHDK and CDR2 is SYGVNS. This CDR3 is 15 amino acids long. With 8 bases clipped from V and 5 bases from J, the junction kept 14 bases outside the gene matches. The CDR3 spells CASSQNRDSGTEAFF. For the CDR3, the DNA is TGTGCCAGCTCCCAAAACCGGGACAGCGGGACTGAAGCTTTCTTT.

The chain combines TRBV18 with TRBJ2-1; a weak D match, TRBD2 (6 bases). V dropped 1 base and J dropped 6 bases, with 19 bases sitting between them. Looked up from germline, CDR1 is KGHSH and CDR2 is LQKENI. This CDR3 has 17 amino acids. The CDR3 nucleotides are TGTGCCAGCTCACCACAGGGAGGAAGCAGGTACCGCAATGAGCAGTTCTTC. Residues: CASSPQGGSRYRNEQFF.

J is TRBJ2-7 and V is TRBV6-5, with unresolved D. Germline CDR1 MNHEY, CDR2 SVGAGI. The CDR3 consists of 10 residues. Trimming stripped 7 bases from V and 3 bases from J, with 4 bases between. The DNA of the CDR3 is TGTGCCAGCAAGGACTACGAGCAGTACTTC. It yields the protein CASKDYEQYF.

V gene TRBV4-3 combines with J gene TRBJ1-3, with a possible D match to TRBD1 (5 bases). The CDR3 is made up of 16 amino acids. The germline CDR1 and CDR2 sequences are LGHNA and YSLEER. Trimming cost V 0 bases and J 2 bases, with 11 bases left between them. The CDR3 spells CASSQDRPGTGNTIYF. Here the CDR3 DNA reads TGCGCCAGCAGCCAAGATCGGCCAGGGACTGGAAACACCATATATTTT.

The chain joins TRBV9 to TRBJ1-2; possible D gene TRBD1, 5 bases. The germline CDR1 and CDR2 sequences are SGDLS and YYNGEE. With 0 bases removed from V and 3 bases from J, the gap between germline ends came to 12 bases. The length of the CDR3 is 15 residues. In DNA, the CDR3 is TGTGCCAGCAGCGTAGGGGGCAGGGCGGACTATGGCTACACCTTC. Translating gives CASSVGGRADYGYTF.

The chain is built from TRBV27 and TRBJ2-5, with D unclear. Germline assignment: CDR1 MNHEY and CDR2 SMNVEV (reference sequence). Trimming removed 5 bases from V and 1 base from J, with 14 bases in between. CDR3 length: 15 residues. The CDR3 spells CASSQKGYSQETQYF. CDR3 coding DNA: TGTGCCAGCAGTCAAAAGGGTTACAGCCAAGAGACCCAGTACTTC.

This chain links TRBV6-5 with TRBJ1-1; D possibly corresponds to TRBD1 (5 bases). Germline CDR1 reads MNHEY; CDR2 reads SVGAGI. Trimming took 10 bases from V and 5 from J, leaving 11 bases between them. This CDR3 is built from 11 residues. The DNA of the CDR3 is TGTGCCATCACGGGGGAGACTGAAGCTTTCTTT. Its translation: CAITGETEAFF.

This chain uses TRBV7-2 with TRBJ1-1, with D uncertain. The CDR3 covers 13 residues. Germline CDR1 SGHTA, CDR2 FQGNSA. V gave up 1 base and J gave up 5 bases, with 8 bases separating them. Here the CDR3 reads CASSLERWTEAFF. CDR3 in DNA: TGTGCCAGCAGCTTAGAGAGGTGGACTGAAGCTTTCTTT.

The V and J genes are TRBV27 and TRBJ1-1; the match to TRBD1 covers 11 bases. Germline V gene sequence: CDR1 MNHEY, CDR2 SMNVEV (reference sequence). J was trimmed by 0 bases and V by 2 bases; bases with no gene match: 5. The CDR3 runs 17 residues. CDR3 DNA: TGTGCCAGCAGTTTAGTCCGGGACAGGGGGGTGAACACTGAAGCTTTCTTT. Encoded protein: CASSLVRDRGVNTEAFF.

The V gene is TRBV19, the J gene TRBJ1-4; 7 bases match TRBD1. CDR3 length equals 17 residues. Trimming cost V 4 bases and J 8 bases; bases outside gene matches: 16. In germline, CDR1 is LNHDA, CDR2 SQIVND (reference sequence). The CDR3 nucleotides read TGTGCCAGTAGTACCGGGACAGCTCCTCTCGCTGGGGAAAAACTGTTTTTT. This codes for CASSTGTAPLAGEKLFF.

This chain joins TRBV7-8 and TRBJ2-1; D gene uncertain. Germline V lookup: CDR1 SGHVS, CDR2 FQNEAQ. CDR3 size: 14 residues. The V end was cut by 4 bases, the J end by 6 bases, with 13 bases between. CDR3 nucleotides: TGTGCCAGCAGCTCTTGGACCCCCGGCAATGAGCAGTTCTTC. Its protein product is CASSSWTPGNEQFF.

The V gene is TRBV15, the J gene TRBJ1-2; no clear D gene. Germline V gene data show CDR1 as LNHNV and CDR2 as YYDKDF (reference sequence). Trimming took 4 bases from V and 1 from J, leaving 7 bases between them. CDR3 length: 13 residues. CDR3 nucleotide sequence: TGTGCCACCAGCATTGGGTTTAACTATGGCTACACCTTC. Amino acid sequence: CATSIGFNYGYTF.

The V call is TRBV12-3 or TRBV12-4, the J call TRBJ1-5, with a weak D call TRBD1 (6 bases). The V and J ends lost 7 bases and 7 bases respectively, with 14 bases between them. The CDR3 contains 13 residues. CDR3 protein: CASTTGLRQPQHF. CDR3 coding DNA: TGTGCCAGCACCACAGGGCTACGACAGCCCCAGCATTTT.

The rearrangement uses TRBV27 and TRBJ1-2; 7 nucleotides agree with TRBD1. CDR1 is MNHEY, CDR2 SMNVEV, per germline (reference sequence). J lost 8 bases, V lost 5 bases, and 8 bases had no gene match. This CDR3 is built from 13 residues. In DNA, the CDR3 is TGTGCCAGCAGTCTAAACAGGGGTCGCGGCTACACCTTC. Residues: CASSLNRGRGYTF.

The chain carries TRBV9 and TRBJ1-1; D is uncertain. V gave up 0 bases and J gave up 5 bases, with 11 bases separating them. CDR3 length: 14 residues. Germline lookup yields CDR1 SGDLS and CDR2 YYNGEE. The CDR3 DNA reads TGTGCCAGCAGCGTAGAACGACTCGGGACTGAAGCTTTCTTT. It codes for CASSVERLGTEAFF.

The chain employs TRBV4-1 and TRBJ2-7, with 10 bases identical to TRBD2. This CDR3 is 14 amino acids long. Trimming took 3 bases from V and 4 from J; bases not matched to a gene: 3. In germline, CDR1 is MGHRA, CDR2 YSYEKL. The CDR3 spells CASSQWTSGYEQYF. The CDR3, as DNA: TGCGCCAGCAGCCAGTGGACTAGCGGTTACGAGCAGTACTTC.

The chain has TRBV4-3 and TRBJ1-2; 9 nucleotides line up with TRBD1. V trimming: 4 bases; J trimming: 8 bases; junction bases outside the gene matches: 14. This CDR3 has 16 residues. Germline lookup yields CDR1 LGHNA and CDR2 YSLEER. DNA for the CDR3: TGCGCCAGCAGCCTTGCAATACAGGGGGCTATAGGGGGCTACACCTTC. Amino acid sequence: CASSLAIQGAIGGYTF.

This chain uses TRBV5-1 with TRBJ2-1, with 8 bases aligning to TRBD2. The length of the CDR3 is 15 residues. J lost 8 bases, V lost 0 bases, and 7 bases had no gene match. Germline V gene data show CDR1 as SGHRS and CDR2 as YFSETQ. In DNA, the CDR3 is TGCGCCAGCAGCTTGGCCGGGGGGGCCGGGGATGAGCAGTTCTTC. Protein sequence: CASSLAGGAGDEQFF.

This rearrangement joins TRBV3-1 (or the pseudogene TRBV3-2) to TRBJ2-1, with D perhaps matching TRBD2 (5 bases). The CDR3 covers 17 residues. CDR1 and CDR2 (germline): LGHDT, YNNKEL (reference sequence). V shed 3 bases and J shed 3 bases, with 18 bases lying between them. The CDR3 bases are TGTGCCAGCAGCCACTTCAATTCCAAGCGGAACTACAATGAGCAGTTCTTC. It yields the protein CASSHFNSKRNYNEQFF.

The V and J genes are TRBV28 and TRBJ2-1, with 9 bases lining up with TRBD2. V was clipped by 2 bases and J by 12 bases; unmatched bases: 8. CDR1 and CDR2 from the germline V gene are MDHEN and SYDVKM. CDR3 size: 14 residues. In DNA form, the CDR3 reads TGTGCCAGCAGTTTAATTGCGGGGGGGAGCACGCAGTTCTTC. Translation gives CASSLIAGGSTQFF. The variable domain in full, completed from reference TRBV28 and TRBJ2-1, reads DVKVTQSSRYLVKRTGEKVFLECVQDMDHENMFWYRQDPGLGLRLIYFSYDVKMKEKGDIPEGYSVSREKKERFSLILESASTNQTSMYLCASSLIAGGSTQFFGPGTRLTVL.